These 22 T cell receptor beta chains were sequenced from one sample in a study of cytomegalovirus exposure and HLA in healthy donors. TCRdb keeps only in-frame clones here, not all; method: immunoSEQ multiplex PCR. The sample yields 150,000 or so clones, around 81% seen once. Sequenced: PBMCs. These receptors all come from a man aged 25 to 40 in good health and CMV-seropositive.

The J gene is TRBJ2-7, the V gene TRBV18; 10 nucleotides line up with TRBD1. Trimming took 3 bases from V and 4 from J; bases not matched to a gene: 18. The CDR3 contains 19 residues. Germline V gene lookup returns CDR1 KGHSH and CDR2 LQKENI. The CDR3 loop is CASSPVPGQGTSSGYEQYF. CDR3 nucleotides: TGTGCCAGCTCACCGGTTCCGGGACAGGGGACTTCCTCGGGATACGAGCAGTACTTC.

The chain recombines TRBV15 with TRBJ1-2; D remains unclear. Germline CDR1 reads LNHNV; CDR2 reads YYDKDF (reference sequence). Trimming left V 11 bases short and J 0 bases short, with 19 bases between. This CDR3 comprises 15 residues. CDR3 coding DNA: TGTGCCGCGGGAGTAGGTGATCCCGCTAACTATGGCTACACCTTC. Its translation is CAAGVGDPANYGYTF.

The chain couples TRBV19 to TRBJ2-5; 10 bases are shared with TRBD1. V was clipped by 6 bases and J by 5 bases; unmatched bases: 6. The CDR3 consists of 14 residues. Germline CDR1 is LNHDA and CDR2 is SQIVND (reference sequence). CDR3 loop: CASSPRDRGETQYF. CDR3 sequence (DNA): TGTGCCAGTAGCCCCCGGGACAGGGGTGAGACCCAGTACTTC.

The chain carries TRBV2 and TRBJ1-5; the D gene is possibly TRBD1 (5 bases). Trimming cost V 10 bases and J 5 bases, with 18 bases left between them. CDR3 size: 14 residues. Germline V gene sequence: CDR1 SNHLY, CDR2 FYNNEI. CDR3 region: CATRPDSYHQPQHF. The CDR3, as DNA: TGTGCCACCCGTCCAGACAGCTACCATCAGCCCCAGCATTTT.

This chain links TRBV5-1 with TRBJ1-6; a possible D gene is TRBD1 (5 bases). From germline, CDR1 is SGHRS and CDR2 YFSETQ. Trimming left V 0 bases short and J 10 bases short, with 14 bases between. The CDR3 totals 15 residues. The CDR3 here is CASSLVSGRSSPLHF. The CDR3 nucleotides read TGCGCCAGCAGCTTGGTGTCAGGGCGCTCCTCACCCCTCCACTTT.

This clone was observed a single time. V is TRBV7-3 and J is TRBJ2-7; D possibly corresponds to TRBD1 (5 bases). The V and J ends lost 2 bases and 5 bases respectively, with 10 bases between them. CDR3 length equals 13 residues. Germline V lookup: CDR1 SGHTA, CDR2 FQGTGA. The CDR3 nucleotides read TGTGCCAGCAGCTTAGACATCAGGGACGAGCAGTACTTC. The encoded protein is CASSLDIRDEQYF.

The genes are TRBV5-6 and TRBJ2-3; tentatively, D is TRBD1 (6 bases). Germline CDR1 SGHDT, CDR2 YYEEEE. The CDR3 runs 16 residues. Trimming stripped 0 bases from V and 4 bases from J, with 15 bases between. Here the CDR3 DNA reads TGTGCCAGCAGCTTGGCGTCAGGGGTTAAGGCAGATACGCAGTATTTT. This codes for CASSLASGVKADTQYF.

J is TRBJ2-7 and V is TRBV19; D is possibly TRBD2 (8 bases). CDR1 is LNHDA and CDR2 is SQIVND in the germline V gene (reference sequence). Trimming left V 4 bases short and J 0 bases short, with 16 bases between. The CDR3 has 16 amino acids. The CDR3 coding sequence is TGTGCCAGTAGTAACCAACAGGGGACTAGCTCCTACGAGCAGTACTTC. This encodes CASSNQQGTSSYEQYF. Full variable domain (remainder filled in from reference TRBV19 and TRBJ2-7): DGGITQSPKYLFRKEGQNVTLSCEQNLNHDAMYWYRQDPGQGLRLIYYSQIVNDFQKGDIAEGYSVSREKKESFPLTVTSAQKNPTAFYLCASSNQQGTSSYEQYFGPGTRLTVT.

In DNA form, the CDR3 reads TGTGCCAGCAGCAGAACTAGCGGGGGTAACACCGGGGAGCTGTTTTTT. Amino acids: CASSRTSGGNTGELFF. The V call is TRBV13, the J call TRBJ2-2, with TRBD2 matching over 11 bases. CDR3 size: 16 residues. V shed 5 bases, J shed 2 bases, and the junction held 4 bases outside the gene matches. Germline values: CDR1 PRHDT, CDR2 FYEKMQ (reference sequence).

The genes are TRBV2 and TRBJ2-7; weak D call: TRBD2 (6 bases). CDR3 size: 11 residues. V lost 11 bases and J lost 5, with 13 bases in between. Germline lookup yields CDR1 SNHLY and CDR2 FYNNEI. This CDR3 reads CAGSERDEQYF. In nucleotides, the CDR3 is TGTGCCGGGTCAGAGCGGGACGAGCAGTACTTC.

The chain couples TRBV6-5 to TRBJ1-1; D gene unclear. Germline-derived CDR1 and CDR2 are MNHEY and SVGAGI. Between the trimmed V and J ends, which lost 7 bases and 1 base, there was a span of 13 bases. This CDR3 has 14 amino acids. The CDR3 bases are TGTGCCAGCACGCCTTACCGGGAGAACACTGAAGCTTTCTTT. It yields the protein CASTPYRENTEAFF.

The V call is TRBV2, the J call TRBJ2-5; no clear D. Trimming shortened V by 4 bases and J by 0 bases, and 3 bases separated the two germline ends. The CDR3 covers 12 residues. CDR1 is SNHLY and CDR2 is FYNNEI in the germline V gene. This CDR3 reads CASSAYQETQYF. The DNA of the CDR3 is TGTGCCAGCAGTGCGTACCAAGAGACCCAGTACTTC.

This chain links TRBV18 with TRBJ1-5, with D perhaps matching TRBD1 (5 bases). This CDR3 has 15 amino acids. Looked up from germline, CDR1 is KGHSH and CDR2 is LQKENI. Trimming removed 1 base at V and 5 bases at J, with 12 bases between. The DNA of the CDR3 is TGTGCCAGCTCACCACGCAGGGATCACGATCAGCCCCAGCATTTT. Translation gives CASSPRRDHDQPQHF.

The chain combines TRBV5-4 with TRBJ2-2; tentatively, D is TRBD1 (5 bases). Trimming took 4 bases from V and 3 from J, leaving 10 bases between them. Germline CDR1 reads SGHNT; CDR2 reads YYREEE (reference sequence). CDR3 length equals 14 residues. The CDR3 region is CASSTTGYTGELFF. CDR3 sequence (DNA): TGTGCCAGCAGCACCACAGGTTACACCGGGGAGCTGTTTTTT.

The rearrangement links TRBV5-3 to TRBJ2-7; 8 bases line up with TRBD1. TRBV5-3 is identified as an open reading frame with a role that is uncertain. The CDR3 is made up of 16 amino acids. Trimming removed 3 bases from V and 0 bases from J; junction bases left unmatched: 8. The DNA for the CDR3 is TGTGCCAGAAGCTGCTCCGGGACAGGCTGCTCCTACGAGCAGTACTTC. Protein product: CARSCSGTGCSYEQYF.

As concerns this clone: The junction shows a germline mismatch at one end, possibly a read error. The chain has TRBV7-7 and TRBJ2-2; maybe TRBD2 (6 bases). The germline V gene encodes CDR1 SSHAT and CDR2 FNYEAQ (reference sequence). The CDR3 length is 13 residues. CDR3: CASSLAEQRELFF. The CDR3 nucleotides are TGTGCTAGCAGCTTAGCGGAGCAGAGGGAGCTGTTTTTT.

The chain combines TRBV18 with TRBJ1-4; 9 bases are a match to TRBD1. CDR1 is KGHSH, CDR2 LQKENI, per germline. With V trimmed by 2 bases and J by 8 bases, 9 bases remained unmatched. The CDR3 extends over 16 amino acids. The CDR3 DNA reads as TGTGCCAGCTCACCAAATCCGGGGACAGGGATCGAAAAACTGTTTTTT. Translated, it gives CASSPNPGTGIEKLFF.

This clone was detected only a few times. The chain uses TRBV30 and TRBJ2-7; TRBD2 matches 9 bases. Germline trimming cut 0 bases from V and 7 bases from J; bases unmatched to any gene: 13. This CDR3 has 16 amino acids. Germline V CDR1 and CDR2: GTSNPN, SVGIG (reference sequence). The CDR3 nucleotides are TGTGCCTGGAGTGTACCACCGGGACTAGCCGTTTATGAGCAGTACTTC. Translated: CAWSVPPGLAVYEQYF.

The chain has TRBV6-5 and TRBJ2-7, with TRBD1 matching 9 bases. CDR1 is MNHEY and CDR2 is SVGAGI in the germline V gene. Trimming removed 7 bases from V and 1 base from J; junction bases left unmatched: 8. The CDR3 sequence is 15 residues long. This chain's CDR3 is CASNLQGAPSYEQYF. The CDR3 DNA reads TGTGCCAGCAACCTACAGGGGGCCCCTTCCTACGAGCAGTACTTC.

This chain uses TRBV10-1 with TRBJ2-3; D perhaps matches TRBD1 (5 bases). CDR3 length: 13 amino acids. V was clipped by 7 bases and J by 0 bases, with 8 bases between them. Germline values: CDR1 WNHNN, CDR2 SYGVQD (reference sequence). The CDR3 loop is CASNQGSTDTQYF. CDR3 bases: TGCGCCAGCAACCAGGGTAGCACAGATACGCAGTATTTT.

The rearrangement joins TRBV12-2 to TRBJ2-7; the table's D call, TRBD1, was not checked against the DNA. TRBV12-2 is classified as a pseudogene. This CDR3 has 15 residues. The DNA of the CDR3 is TGTGCAAGTCGCCAAGGACAGGGGGTCTCCTACGAGCAGTACTTC. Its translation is CASRQGQGVSYEQYF.

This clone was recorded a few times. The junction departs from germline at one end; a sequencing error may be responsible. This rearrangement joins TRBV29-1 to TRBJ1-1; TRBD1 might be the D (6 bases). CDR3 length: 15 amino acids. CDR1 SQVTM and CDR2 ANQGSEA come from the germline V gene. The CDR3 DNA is TGCAGCGTCGAAGGGGCCCATCAGGGGAGCACTGAAGCTTTCTTT. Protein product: CSVEGAHQGSTEAFF.